This T cell receptor (beta chain) was observed in a study of pediatric ulcerative colitis. Rectal tissue came from one to two pinch biopsies taken at colonoscopy. The repertoire was sequenced with immunoSEQ multiplex PCR; TCRdb's copy has only in-frame clones and lacks some. Of 30,000 to 35,000 clones listed, roughly 81% are singletons. This clone has a handful of counts. Germline V gives CDR1 KGHSH, CDR2 LQKENI. This CDR3 has 15 residues. V was pared by 3 bases and J by 0 bases, with 9 bases between. This receptor was identified in a boy aged 5 to 17 with mild ulcerative colitis. V usage is TRBV18 and J usage is TRBJ1-3, with D unresolved. Sequenced material: gut tissue. The CDR3 region has the DNA TGTGCCAGCTCACCCAGCAGGTCCTCTGGAAACACCATATATTTT. Translating it yields CASSPSRSSGNTIYF.